This is a list of T cell receptor beta chains from one sample in a study of regulatory T cells in long-lasting Graves disease. TCRdb ran MiXCR on the multiplex PCR reads and lists one entry per CDR3 protein. This table holds almost 450,000 distinct CDR3 sequences, about 16% found once. These data are also associated with another study on T cells in Graves' hyperthyroidism and ophthalmopathy.

The sample in question was peripheral blood mononuclear cells (PBMCs), obtained at new diagnosis, from a patient treated with antithyroid drugs. Receptors were obtained from a woman aged 30 to 39 with Graves disease. Each CDR3 is given with its conserved first and last residue. D genes are given only for firm matches. A clone size is listed for some rows: how often the clone was seen (once, few, many), or a class if it is expanded.

J gene: TRBJ1-5
clone size: many
D gene: -
V gene: TRBV28
CDR3 DNA: TGTGCCAGCAGTTTATTTAAAAGTGAGAGCAATCAGCCCCAGCATTTT
CDR3 protein: CASSLFKSESNQPQHF

J gene: TRBJ2-7
clone size: many
D gene: TRBD1
V gene: TRBV12-3/TRBV12-4
CDR3 DNA: TGTGCCAGCAGCCTCGGACAGGGTCTCTACGAGCAGTACTTC
CDR3 protein: CASSLGQGLYEQYF

J gene: TRBJ2-3
clone size: many
D gene: -
V gene: TRBV5-1
CDR3 DNA: TGCGCCAGCAGCTTCGGGGTAGATACGCAGTATTTT
CDR3 protein: CASSFGVDTQYF

J gene: TRBJ2-3
clone size: few
D gene: TRBD1
V gene: TRBV9
CDR3 DNA: TGTGCCAGTGGTAGGGGGCGCGGCACAGATACGCAGTATTTT
CDR3 protein: CASGRGRGTDTQYF

J gene: TRBJ2-1
clone size: many
D gene: -
V gene: TRBV6-2/TRBV6-3
CDR3 DNA: TGTGCCAGCAGTTACACGGACCACCGGAACATGCAGTTCTTC
CDR3 protein: CASSYTDHRNMQFF

J gene: TRBJ1-1
clone size: few
D gene: -
V gene: TRBV2
CDR3 DNA: TGTGCCAGCAGGGGGGGGTCCGAGAACACTGAAGCTTTCTTT
CDR3 protein: CASRGGSENTEAFF

J gene: TRBJ2-1
clone size: -
D gene: -
V gene: TRBV20-1
CDR3 DNA: TGCAGTGCTAAGTCCTCCTTTGAGCAGTTCTTC
CDR3 protein: CSAKSSFEQFF

J gene: TRBJ1-2
clone size: -
D gene: -
V gene: TRBV19
CDR3 DNA: TGTGCCAGTAGTATAGGGGGACCGGACTATGGCTACACCTTC
CDR3 protein: CASSIGGPDYGYTF

J gene: TRBJ2-1
clone size: many
D gene: -
V gene: TRBV28
CDR3 DNA: TGTGCCAGCAGCCTTCAGGTCTCCTACAATGAGCAGTTCTTC
CDR3 protein: CASSLQVSYNEQFF

J gene: TRBJ2-2
clone size: few
D gene: -
V gene: TRBV29-1
CDR3 DNA: TGCAGCGTTGAAGACCGGGCCAACACCGGGGAGCTGTTTTTT
CDR3 protein: CSVEDRANTGELFF

J gene: TRBJ2-1
clone size: many
D gene: -
V gene: TRBV7-9
CDR3 DNA: TGTGCCAGCAGCATCCGGCATGACAATGAGCAGTTCTTC
CDR3 protein: CASSIRHDNEQFF

J gene: TRBJ2-1
clone size: many
D gene: TRBD1
V gene: TRBV29-1
CDR3 DNA: TGCAGCGTTGGAGGGTGGGACAGGGGTTCCAATGAGCAGTTCTTC
CDR3 protein: CSVGGWDRGSNEQFF

J gene: TRBJ1-5
clone size: many
D gene: -
V gene: TRBV5-1
CDR3 DNA: TGCGCCAGCAGCATAACACCCGGTTACAATCAGCCCCAGCATTTT
CDR3 protein: CASSITPGYNQPQHF

J gene: TRBJ2-7
clone size: many
D gene: -
V gene: TRBV11-2
CDR3 DNA: TGTGCCAGCAGCTTAGGGTCCGGGACGCCTACCTACGAGCAGTACTTC
CDR3 protein: CASSLGSGTPTYEQYF

J gene: TRBJ1-2
clone size: few
D gene: -
V gene: TRBV29-1
CDR3 DNA: TGCAGCGTTGAGGGGGAGGACGGCTATGGCTACACCTTC
CDR3 protein: CSVEGEDGYGYTF

J gene: TRBJ1-1
clone size: many
D gene: -
V gene: TRBV29-1
CDR3 DNA: TGCAGCGTCCCACAGGGGAACACTGAAGCTTTCTTT
CDR3 protein: CSVPQGNTEAFF

J gene: TRBJ2-1
clone size: many
D gene: TRBD2
V gene: TRBV2
CDR3 DNA: TGTGCCAGCAGCGAGGGACTAGCGGGAGGCGATGAGCAGTTCTTC
CDR3 protein: CASSEGLAGGDEQFF

J gene: TRBJ1-3
clone size: -
D gene: TRBD1
V gene: TRBV11-2
CDR3 DNA: TGTGCCAGCAGCCCCCTGACAGGGGCTGGAAACACCATATATTTT
CDR3 protein: CASSPLTGAGNTIYF

J gene: TRBJ2-7
clone size: -
D gene: TRBD1
V gene: TRBV12-3/TRBV12-4
CDR3 DNA: TGTGCCAGCAGTTCAAACCGGGACAGGGGAGACTACGAGCAGTACTTC
CDR3 protein: CASSSNRDRGDYEQYF

J gene: TRBJ2-3
clone size: many
D gene: TRBD1
V gene: TRBV20-1
CDR3 DNA: TGCAGTGCAAACAGGGGACCGCTCACAGATACGCAGTATTTT
CDR3 protein: CSANRGPLTDTQYF

J gene: TRBJ2-3
clone size: many
D gene: TRBD2
V gene: TRBV11-2
CDR3 DNA: TGTGCCAGCAGCAAGACGGGACTAGCGGGAGGGCCTGATACGCAGTATTTT
CDR3 protein: CASSKTGLAGGPDTQYF

J gene: TRBJ2-1
clone size: few
D gene: -
V gene: TRBV29-1
CDR3 DNA: TGCAGCGCGGGGGTTTACTCCTACAATGAGCAGTTCTTC
CDR3 protein: CSAGVYSYNEQFF

J gene: TRBJ2-1
clone size: few
D gene: -
V gene: TRBV7-9
CDR3 DNA: TGTGCCAGCAGCTACGGGACTGGCGGCCTTAATGAGCAGTTCTTC
CDR3 protein: CASSYGTGGLNEQFF

J gene: TRBJ1-5
clone size: many
D gene: TRBD1
V gene: TRBV6-5
CDR3 DNA: TGTGCCAGCAGTTACCTTGGGACAGGGGCCGTTTATAGCAATCAGCCCCAGCATTTT
CDR3 protein: CASSYLGTGAVYSNQPQHF

J gene: TRBJ1-1
clone size: many
D gene: -
V gene: TRBV29-1
CDR3 DNA: TGCAGCGTTGGAGGGGACGCGAACACTGAAGCTTTCTTT
CDR3 protein: CSVGGDANTEAFF

J gene: TRBJ2-2
clone size: few
D gene: -
V gene: TRBV10-3
CDR3 DNA: TGTGCCTCCCAGGGGAGTTGGAACACCGGGGAGCTGTTTTTT
CDR3 protein: CASQGSWNTGELFF

J gene: TRBJ1-1
clone size: -
D gene: TRBD1
V gene: TRBV6-1
CDR3 DNA: TGTGCCAGCAGTAGCCGGGACAGGGGGCTTACTGAAGCTTTCTTT
CDR3 protein: CASSSRDRGLTEAFF

J gene: TRBJ2-5
clone size: many
D gene: TRBD1
V gene: TRBV7-2
CDR3 DNA: TGTGCCAGCAGCCAGGACAGGGGCATCCAAGAGACCCAGTACTTC
CDR3 protein: CASSQDRGIQETQYF

J gene: TRBJ1-3
clone size: few
D gene: -
V gene: TRBV19
CDR3 DNA: TGTGCCAGTAGTGGAACCCGTGAGTACTCCTCTGGAAACACCATATATTTT
CDR3 protein: CASSGTREYSSGNTIYF

J gene: TRBJ1-2
clone size: few
D gene: -
V gene: TRBV6-2/TRBV6-3
CDR3 DNA: TGTGCCAGCGGCCTCACGGGGCAGGGTTACTATGGCTACACCTTC
CDR3 protein: CASGLTGQGYYGYTF

J gene: TRBJ2-3
clone size: many
D gene: TRBD2
V gene: TRBV12-3/TRBV12-4
CDR3 DNA: TGTGCCAGCAGTTTCGGGACGGGAGGGGGCACAGATACGCAGTATTTT
CDR3 protein: CASSFGTGGGTDTQYF

J gene: TRBJ2-1
clone size: many
D gene: TRBD1
V gene: TRBV5-1
CDR3 DNA: TGCGCCAGCAGCTATATGACAGGGGCTATCAATGAGCAGTTCTTC
CDR3 protein: CASSYMTGAINEQFF

J gene: TRBJ2-1
clone size: many
D gene: -
V gene: TRBV7-2
CDR3 DNA: TGTGCCAGCAGCTTATATTCCGAGCAGTTCTTC
CDR3 protein: CASSLYSEQFF

J gene: TRBJ2-1
clone size: many
D gene: -
V gene: TRBV3-1
CDR3 DNA: TGTGCCAGCAGCCAGATAGGGCCCGCCAATGAGCAGTTCTTC
CDR3 protein: CASSQIGPANEQFF

J gene: TRBJ1-2
clone size: many
D gene: -
V gene: TRBV11-2
CDR3 DNA: TGTGCCAGCAGCTTAGGATCTGCAGGACCCCTCAGCTATGGCTACACCTTC
CDR3 protein: CASSLGSAGPLSYGYTF

J gene: TRBJ1-5
clone size: many
D gene: -
V gene: TRBV18
CDR3 DNA: TGTGCCAGCTCACCACTAAGGGTTAATCAGCCCCAGCATTTT
CDR3 protein: CASSPLRVNQPQHF

J gene: TRBJ2-7
clone size: -
D gene: TRBD1
V gene: TRBV29-1
CDR3 DNA: TGCAGCGCCCAGACAGGGGAGGTCTACGAGCAGTACTTC
CDR3 protein: CSAQTGEVYEQYF

J gene: TRBJ2-5
clone size: many
D gene: -
V gene: TRBV7-2
CDR3 DNA: TGTGCCAGCAGCTTAGGGTTTCCAGAGGAAGAGACCCAGTACTTC
CDR3 protein: CASSLGFPEEETQYF

J gene: TRBJ2-5
clone size: many
D gene: TRBD1
V gene: TRBV28
CDR3 DNA: TGTGCCAGCAACCCGACAGGGTTGGCCGAGACCCAGTACTTC
CDR3 protein: CASNPTGLAETQYF

J gene: TRBJ2-1
clone size: many
D gene: -
V gene: TRBV28
CDR3 DNA: TGTGCCAGCAGTGGCCCTCGACGAAACAATGAGCAGTTCTTC
CDR3 protein: CASSGPRRNNEQFF